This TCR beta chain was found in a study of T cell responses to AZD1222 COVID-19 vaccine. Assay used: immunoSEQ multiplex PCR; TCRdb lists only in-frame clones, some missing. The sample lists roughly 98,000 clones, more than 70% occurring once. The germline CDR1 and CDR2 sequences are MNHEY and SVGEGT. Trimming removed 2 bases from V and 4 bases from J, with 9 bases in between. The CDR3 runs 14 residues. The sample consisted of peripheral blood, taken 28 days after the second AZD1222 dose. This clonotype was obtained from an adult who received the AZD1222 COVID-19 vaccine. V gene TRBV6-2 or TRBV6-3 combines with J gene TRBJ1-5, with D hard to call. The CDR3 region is CASSYAMINQPQHF. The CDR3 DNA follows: TGTGCCAGCAGTTACGCCATGATTAATCAGCCCCAGCATTTT.